These 14 T cell receptor beta chains share one sample of origin, sequenced in a study of cytomegalovirus exposure and HLA in healthy donors. PCR primers comprised 60 Vbeta and 13 Jbeta primers. Assay: immunoSEQ multiplex PCR; the TCRdb copy retains only in-frame clones and omits some. The sample's table shows 40,000 to 45,000 clones. The material sequenced was PBMCs. The receptors were gathered from a man aged 30 to 39 in good health and CMV-seronegative.

V usage is TRBV7-9 and J usage is TRBJ1-2; possible D gene TRBD1, 5 bases. Trimming removed 6 bases at V and 14 bases at J, with 16 bases between. This CDR3 is built from 11 residues. Germline CDR1 is SEHNR and CDR2 is FQNEAQ (reference sequence). The CDR3 here is CASSFGGTDTF. CDR3 sequence (DNA): TGTGCCAGCAGTTTCGGCGGGACGGATACCTTC.

The genes are TRBV18 and TRBJ2-5; TRBD1 matches 8 bases. The ends lost 2 bases at V and 4 bases at J; junction bases unmatched: 6. CDR1 is KGHSH and CDR2 is LQKENI in the germline V gene. CDR3 length: 15 amino acids. The CDR3 nucleotides are TGTGCCAGCTCACCATCAGGGGGCCGTAGAGAGACCCAGTACTTC. Translating it yields CASSPSGGRRETQYF. The complete variable domain, with remaining parts taken from reference TRBV18 and TRBJ2-5, reads NAGVMQNPRHLVRRRGQEARLRCSPMKGHSHVYWYRQLPEEGLKFMVYLQKENIIDESGMPKERFSAEFPKEGPSILRIQQVVRGDSAAYFCASSPSGGRRETQYFGPGTRLLVL.

The rearrangement uses TRBV19 and TRBJ2-1, with TRBD2 matching 8 bases. J was trimmed by 8 bases and V by 3 bases; bases with no gene match: 6. This CDR3 has 14 residues. Germline V gives CDR1 LNHDA, CDR2 SQIVND (reference sequence). CDR3 loop: CASSITAGGYEQFF. CDR3 sequence (DNA): TGTGCCAGTAGTATTACGGCGGGAGGCTATGAGCAGTTCTTC.

This chain uses TRBV4-1 with TRBJ2-7, with 8 nucleotides matching TRBD1. CDR1 is MGHRA, CDR2 YSYEKL, per germline. With V trimmed by 0 bases and J by 5 bases, 6 bases remained unmatched. This CDR3 is built from 15 residues. The DNA for the CDR3 is TGCGCCAGCAGCCAAGATAGGACAGGGCCCAACGAGCAGTACTTC. Translating it yields CASSQDRTGPNEQYF.

The chain carries TRBV19 and TRBJ1-5; 7 bases fit TRBD1. This CDR3 has 15 amino acids. Looked up from germline, CDR1 is LNHDA and CDR2 is SQIVND (reference sequence). Trimming took 7 bases from V and 2 from J; bases not matched to a gene: 8. The CDR3 bases are TGTGCCAGTATCGAACAGGGGCTGGGCAATCAGCCCCAGCATTTT. Translation gives CASIEQGLGNQPQHF.

The rearrangement uses TRBV2 and TRBJ2-1; TRBD1 is a possible D gene (6 bases). V lost 6 bases, J lost 5 bases, and 14 bases lay in between. Germline V gene sequence: CDR1 SNHLY, CDR2 FYNNEI. The length of the CDR3 is 14 residues. The CDR3: CASSLTGLDNEQFF. The DNA of the CDR3 is TGTGCCAGCAGCCTAACAGGGCTAGACAATGAGCAGTTCTTC.

The genes are TRBV6-5 and TRBJ2-3; 12 bases are a match to TRBD2. The CDR3 is 15 amino acids. Unmatched junction bases numbered 5, after V lost 6 bases and J lost 4 bases. Germline lookup yields CDR1 MNHEY and CDR2 SVGAGI. The CDR3 DNA follows: TGTGCCAGCAGCCGACTAGCGGGAGTCGCAGATACGCAGTATTTT. This gives the protein CASSRLAGVADTQYF.

This rearrangement joins TRBV18 to TRBJ2-7; D may be TRBD1 (7 bases). The CDR3 covers 16 residues. Germline loops: CDR1 KGHSH, CDR2 LQKENI. Between the trimmed V and J ends, which lost 8 bases and 0 bases, there was a span of 20 bases. For the CDR3, the DNA is TGTGCCAGCACGCAGGGGGGACGGCCGAGCTCCTACGAGCAGTACTTC. Protein sequence: CASTQGGRPSSYEQYF.

CDR3 DNA: TGTGCCAGCAGTAGCGGGAGGGACACCGGGGAGCTGTTTTTT. Translated: CASSSGRDTGELFF. The rearrangement uses TRBV6-4 and TRBJ2-2, with 10 bases matching TRBD2. The CDR3 length is 14 residues. Germline assignment: CDR1 MRHNA and CDR2 SNTAGT. After removal of 5 bases from V and 3 bases from J, the junction contained 0 bases not matched to a gene.

J is TRBJ1-5 and V is TRBV6-5, with TRBD1 matching over 7 bases. The germline CDR1 and CDR2 sequences are MNHEY and SVGAGI. V was pared by 5 bases and J by 7 bases, with 5 bases of the junction left unmatched. The CDR3 has 13 amino acids. In DNA, the CDR3 is TGTGCCAGCAGTCACGACAGGGAGCAGCCCCAGCATTTT. Translation gives CASSHDREQPQHF.

In nucleotides, the CDR3 is TGTGCCAGCAGTGAGACTAGCGGAAACTACGAGCAGTACTTC. Its protein product is CASSETSGNYEQYF. V gene TRBV2 combines with J gene TRBJ2-7, with 9 bases matching TRBD2. The ends lost 3 bases at V and 3 bases at J; junction bases unmatched: 3. The germline gives CDR1 SNHLY, CDR2 FYNNEI. This CDR3 comprises 14 residues.

This sequence joins TRBV29-1 and TRBJ2-1; the match to TRBD2 covers 7 bases. Germline V gene data show CDR1 as SQVTM and CDR2 as ANQGSEA. The CDR3 extends over 18 amino acids. Trimming took 6 bases from V and 2 from J; bases not matched to a gene: 19. For the CDR3, the DNA is TGCAGCGTGGGGCCCGAGACTAGCCGTCCCGTCACCTACAATGAGCAGTTCTTC. As protein: CSVGPETSRPVTYNEQFF.

The chain employs TRBV19 and TRBJ2-7; 7 bases match TRBD2. From germline, CDR1 is LNHDA and CDR2 SQIVND (reference sequence). CDR3 length equals 16 residues. Trimming at V came to 1 base and at J to 0 bases, leaving 6 bases not matched to a gene. CDR3 nucleotide sequence: TGTGCCAGTAGTATAGGGAATAGCGGGCGCTCCTACGAGCAGTACTTC. As protein: CASSIGNSGRSYEQYF.

The chain couples TRBV29-1 to TRBJ2-7; D may be TRBD2 (5 bases). Trimming shortened V by 6 bases and J by 2 bases, and 11 bases separated the two germline ends. Germline-derived CDR1 and CDR2 are SQVTM and ANQGSEA. The CDR3 contains 12 residues. The CDR3 DNA sequence: TGCAGCGTCGCCGGGAACGCCTACGAGCAGTACTTC. It codes for CSVAGNAYEQYF.